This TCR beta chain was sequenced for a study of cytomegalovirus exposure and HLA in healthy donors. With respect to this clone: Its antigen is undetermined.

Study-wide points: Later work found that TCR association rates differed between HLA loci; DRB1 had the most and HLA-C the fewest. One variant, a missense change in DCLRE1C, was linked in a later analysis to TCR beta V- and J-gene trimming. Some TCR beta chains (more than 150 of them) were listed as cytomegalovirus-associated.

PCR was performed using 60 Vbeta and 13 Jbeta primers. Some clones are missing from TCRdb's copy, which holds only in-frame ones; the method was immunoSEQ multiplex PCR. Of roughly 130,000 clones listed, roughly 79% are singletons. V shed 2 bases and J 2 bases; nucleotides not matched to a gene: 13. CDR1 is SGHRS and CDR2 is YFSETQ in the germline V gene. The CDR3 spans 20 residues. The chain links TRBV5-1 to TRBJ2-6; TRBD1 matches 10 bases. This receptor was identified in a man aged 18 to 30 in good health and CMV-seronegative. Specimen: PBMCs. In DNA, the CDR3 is TGCGCCAGCAGCTTCTGGTCTCGCAGGACAGGGGGGGCTGGGGCCAACGTCCTGACTTTC. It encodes CASSFWSRRTGGAGANVLTF.